This TCR beta chain was obtained from a study of cytomegalovirus exposure and HLA in healthy donors. With V trimmed by 4 bases and J by 5 bases, 4 bases remained unmatched. The CDR3 extends over 13 amino acids. Germline assignment: CDR1 SQVTM and CDR2 ANQGSEA. Nominally healthy donors were sampled, though unrecorded immune exposures were likely. PCR was performed using 60 Vbeta and 13 Jbeta primers. Per the original data handling: In a later analysis, approximately 80 million unique TCR beta chains included roughly 11 million shared by two or more donors. TCRdb keeps only in-frame clones here, not all; method: immunoSEQ multiplex PCR. Clone size and V and J calls were adopted from that table, with D and trimming inferred from the DNA. Of 130,000 to 150,000 clones in the sample, around 80% were seen once.

The sequenced sample consisted of PBMCs. This TCR was recovered from a female donor in good health and CMV-seronegative. The genes are TRBV29-1 and TRBJ2-5, with 10 nucleotides matching TRBD1. Written as DNA, the CDR3 is TGCAGCGTTGGTCCGGACAGGGGGGAGACCCAGTACTTC. Its protein is CSVGPDRGETQYF.